The rows below give T cell receptor beta chains drawn from one sample of a study of control samples from healthy donors and cancer patients. Data came from immunoSEQ multiplex PCR; TCRdb stores just in-frame clones and leaves some out. The sample contains some 13,000 clones, roughly 79% of which appear only once. The material sequenced was formalin-fixed, paraffin-embedded tissue. These receptors all come from a male donor with melanoma. Both conserved end residues are trimmed from each CDR3. The D gene is left open where the match is weak.

D gene,J gene,V gene,CDR3 protein
.,TRBJ2-1,TRBV6-5,ASTVSWGQNEQF
TRBD1,TRBJ1-1,TRBV7-9,ASSLATGVTEAF
.,TRBJ1-2,TRBV7-9,ASSLASESYT
TRBD1,TRBJ1-2,TRBV2,ASRSRDRAGYT
.,TRBJ2-2,TRBV5-1,ASSVGTVGTGELF
.,TRBJ1-2,TRBV4-2,ASSQRQYGYT
.,TRBJ1-5,TRBV14,ASSQDMRQPQH
TRBD1,TRBJ2-2,TRBV7-2,ASSFRQGTTGELF
.,TRBJ2-3,TRBV27,ASSLSLGGHQYTQY
.,TRBJ2-5,TRBV14,ASSQGVGVSTQY
.,TRBJ2-3,TRBV11-2,ASSLASRRQPTDTQY
.,TRBJ1-2,TRBV7-2,ASSLGGVLLKGYT
TRBD1,TRBJ2-1,TRBV7-7,ASSPGAGQGYNEQF
.,TRBJ1-6,TRBV7-2,ASSSPLTAYNSPLH
.,TRBJ1-4,TRBV3-1/TRBV3-2,ASSHRSGIEKLF
.,TRBJ2-1,TRBV28,ASSLGGGQGDEQF
TRBD2,TRBJ2-5,TRBV14,ASSPLARETQY
.,TRBJ2-5,TRBV4-2,ASSLARRETQY
TRBD2,TRBJ2-5,TRBV11-2,ASSLAGGGRESQY
.,TRBJ1-3,TRBV27,ASSFTPTGNTIY
.,TRBJ2-7,TRBV5-1,ASSLGTGTLYEQY
TRBD1,TRBJ2-7,TRBV6-5,ASGTGTGIYEQY
.,TRBJ2-1,TRBV15,ATSSLPYGGDEQF
TRBD1,TRBJ2-5,TRBV29-1,SVSVGGLETQY
.,TRBJ2-5,TRBV11-1,ASSFGGPQETQY
.,TRBJ1-5,TRBV7-8,ASSPSGPNSNQPQH
.,TRBJ1-2,TRBV3-1/TRBV3-2,ASSLGSYRRTGYT
.,TRBJ2-7,TRBV6-5,ASRKLPTYEQY
TRBD1,TRBJ2-1,TRBV2,ASRKGRRGQGGNEQF
.,TRBJ2-7,TRBV7-8,ASRAGGHEQY
TRBD1,TRBJ2-7,TRBV18,ASSPTRTGEGEQY
.,TRBJ1-3,TRBV4-3,ASSQDRVSSGNTIY
TRBD1,TRBJ2-3,TRBV5-4,ASSLGDRGPDTQY
.,TRBJ2-6,TRBV3-1/TRBV3-2,ASSQVAFSGANVLT
.,TRBJ2-5,TRBV7-2,ASSSEETQY
TRBD1,TRBJ2-7,TRBV19,ASSIGRDREPRGYEQY
.,TRBJ1-6,TRBV7-2,ASSLTSSVGNSPLH
.,TRBJ2-7,TRBV2,ASTADSYEQY
.,TRBJ2-2,TRBV7-6,ASSLLGANTGELF
.,TRBJ1-6,TRBV28,ASSLGVGRRYSPLH
.,TRBJ2-3,TRBV28,ASSFFDTQY
.,TRBJ1-2,TRBV4-3,ASSQDRERRWIWGYT
TRBD2,TRBJ2-5,TRBV5-8,ASSLGTSGETQY
TRBD2,TRBJ2-2,TRBV5-4,ASSSPSGGASGELF
.,TRBJ1-6,TRBV6-1,ASSGQGQTSYNSPLH
.,TRBJ1-1,TRBV4-3,ASSQILGGAAF
.,TRBJ2-1,TRBV7-9,ASSLIDSPYNEQF
.,TRBJ2-5,TRBV6-5,ASSYGDTGRETQY
TRBD2,TRBJ2-1,TRBV5-1,ASSLRAGGPYNEQF
.,TRBJ2-2,TRBV9,ASSDRTNTGELF
TRBD2,TRBJ2-1,TRBV11-3,ASSFERDYNEQF
.,TRBJ1-3,TRBV10-3,AISGTTGSVGNTIY
TRBD1,TRBJ1-1,TRBV9,ASSAGRGPGTGGYNTEAF
.,TRBJ2-4,TRBV9,ASSVGPANIQY
.,TRBJ1-1,TRBV3-1/TRBV3-2,ASGGRGTEAF